Below are 19 T cell receptor beta chains sequenced from a single sample in a study of radiation and T cells in renal cell carcinoma. Time point meaning: baseline pretreatment blood. The treatment denotes: 15 Gy SBRT to primary tumor, nephrectomy 4 weeks later. TCRdb's table, derived via immunoSEQ multiplex PCR, lists solely in-frame clones and lacks some. The sample has approximately 110,000 clones, around 84% seen once; the top ten hold about 3%. The material sequenced was blood, taken from a patient whose treatment included radiotherapy and nephrectomy. All receptors derive from a woman aged 55-69 years with renal cell carcinoma.

The chain uses TRBV9 and TRBJ1-1; D call uncertain. The CDR3 contains 14 residues. V was cut by 0 bases and J by 1 base, with 7 bases left in between. In germline, CDR1 is SGDLS, CDR2 YYNGEE. This CDR3 is CASSVDHSNTEAFF. The CDR3 DNA reads as TGTGCCAGCAGCGTAGACCATTCGAACACTGAAGCTTTCTTT.

The chain has TRBV11-3 and TRBJ2-5; 10 positions match TRBD1. Germline CDR1 and CDR2: SGHNT and YENEEA. This CDR3 contains 15 residues. V gave up 5 bases and J gave up 4 bases; unmatched junction bases: 7. CDR3 amino acids: CASSTPGQGRETQYF. CDR3 DNA sequence: TGTGCCAGCAGCACGCCGGGACAGGGGCGAGAGACCCAGTACTTC.

In nucleotides, the CDR3 is TGTGCCAGTAGTATAGAGGAAACAGGGGGGCGAGATGAGCAGTTCTTC. Protein sequence: CASSIEETGGRDEQFF. The V and J genes are TRBV19 and TRBJ2-1; 8 bases are a match to TRBD1. V lost 0 bases to trimming and J lost 8 bases; unmatched junction nucleotides: 9. The CDR3 length is 16 residues. Per the germline V gene, CDR1 is LNHDA and CDR2 is SQIVND (reference sequence).

This chain links TRBV18 with TRBJ2-2; D not resolved. Germline lookup yields CDR1 KGHSH and CDR2 LQKENI. The CDR3 loop spans 16 amino acids. The V gene lost 6 bases and the J gene lost 0 bases, with 14 bases spanning the gap. CDR3 nucleotide sequence: TGTGCCAGCTCGCCCCGGGTAGTCTCGAACACCGGGGAGCTGTTTTTT. Residues: CASSPRVVSNTGELFF.

This chain links TRBV27 with TRBJ2-1; 8 positions agree with TRBD1. This CDR3 spans 16 amino acids. The V gene end was trimmed by 2 bases and the J gene end by 7 bases; junction bases not matched to a gene: 10. Germline loops: CDR1 MNHEY, CDR2 SMNVEV (reference sequence). CDR3 amino acids: CASSLQPGQGLNEQFF. The CDR3 nucleotides read TGTGCCAGCAGTTTACAGCCAGGACAGGGTTTGAATGAGCAGTTCTTC.

V and J are TRBV19 and TRBJ1-2; 7 bases agree with TRBD1. This CDR3 has 12 residues. Per germline, CDR1 LNHDA and CDR2 SQIVND (reference sequence). The trim removed 5 bases at V and 8 bases at J, leaving 5 bases unmatched. In nucleotides, the CDR3 is TGTGCCAGTAGTGTCACAGGGGCCGGCTACACCTTC. Translation: CASSVTGAGYTF.

This sequence joins TRBV18 and TRBJ1-3; 10 positions match TRBD1. The CDR3 is 16 amino acids. From germline, CDR1 is KGHSH and CDR2 LQKENI. J was trimmed by 8 bases and V by 3 bases; bases with no gene match: 10. CDR3 sequence reads: CASSPIRTGGEDTIYF. The CDR3 nucleotides read TGTGCCAGCTCACCCATACGGACAGGGGGAGAGGACACCATATATTTT.

V gene TRBV19 combines with J gene TRBJ1-6; 10 nucleotides line up with TRBD1. CDR3 length: 13 amino acids. Unmatched junction bases numbered 3, after V lost 6 bases and J lost 10 bases. The germline CDR1 and CDR2 sequences are LNHDA and SQIVND (reference sequence). The CDR3 loop reads CASRTGGMSPLHF. The CDR3 DNA reads as TGTGCCAGTAGGACAGGGGGCATGTCACCCCTCCACTTT. The full variable domain, completed using reference TRBV19 and TRBJ1-6, is DGGITQSPKYLFRKEGQNVTLSCEQNLNHDAMYWYRQDPGQGLRLIYYSQIVNDFQKGDIAEGYSVSREKKESFPLTVTSAQKNPTAFYLCASRTGGMSPLHFGNGTRLTVT.

This clone was counted once. The chain carries TRBV6-1 and TRBJ1-1; D ambiguous. Germline CDR1 reads MNHNS; CDR2 reads SASEGT. The V and J ends lost 2 bases and 8 bases respectively, with 15 bases between them. This CDR3 region has 14 residues. CDR3 amino acids: CASSEKGPRGEAFF. In DNA, the CDR3 is TGTGCCAGCAGTGAAAAGGGCCCCAGAGGGGAAGCTTTCTTT.

This clone occurred once. The chain carries TRBV4-2 and TRBJ2-7; D is possibly TRBD1 (6 bases). CDR1 LGHNA and CDR2 YNFKEQ come from the germline V gene. V lost 1 base to trimming and J lost 4 bases, with 17 bases between them. The length of the CDR3 is 16 residues. CDR3 in amino acids: CASSQGGPSALYEQYF. CDR3 bases: TGTGCCAGCAGCCAAGGGGGGCCCTCAGCTCTTTACGAGCAGTACTTC.

The genes are TRBV11-1 and TRBJ2-7, with D possibly TRBD1 on 5 matching bases. The germline CDR1 and CDR2 sequences are SGHAT and FQDESV (reference sequence). Deletions cut 2 bases from V and 3 bases from J, with 11 bases between. The length of the CDR3 is 14 residues. The CDR3 DNA reads as TGTGCCAGCAGCTTATTTGGCAGGGACTACGAGCAGTACTTC. The encoded protein is CASSLFGRDYEQYF.

This chain connects TRBV5-1 to TRBJ2-3, with D uncertain. V was clipped by 0 bases and J by 1 base, with 9 bases between them. Per the germline V gene, CDR1 is SGHRS and CDR2 is YFSETQ. CDR3 length equals 15 residues. CDR3: CASSLDGGRTDTQYF. CDR3 nucleotide sequence: TGCGCCAGCAGCTTGGACGGTGGACGCACAGATACGCAGTATTTT. Full variable domain (outside the CDR3, taken from reference TRBV5-1 and TRBJ2-3): KAGVTQTPRYLIKTRGQQVTLSCSPISGHRSVSWYQQTPGQGLQFLFEYFSETQRNKGNFPGRFSGRQFSNSRSEMNVSTLELGDSALYLCASSLDGGRTDTQYFGPGTRLTVL.

V usage is TRBV13 and J usage is TRBJ2-3, with 12 bases fitting TRBD2. The germline V gene encodes CDR1 PRHDT and CDR2 FYEKMQ (reference sequence). Losses at the gene ends were 0 bases for V and 4 bases for J; bases not matched to a gene: 8. The CDR3 contains 18 residues. The CDR3 here is CASSLGTSGGLLADTQYF. The CDR3 region has the DNA TGTGCCAGCAGCTTAGGGACTAGCGGGGGCCTGCTGGCAGATACGCAGTATTTT.

This clone is a singleton in its sample. The gene calls are TRBV28 and TRBJ1-1; 9 bases align to TRBD1. Germline V lookup: CDR1 MDHEN, CDR2 SYDVKM. V trimming: 7 bases; J trimming: 5 bases; junction bases outside the gene matches: 8. This CDR3 spans 14 amino acids. In DNA, the CDR3 is TGTGCCAGCAATGCGGACAGGGGCAGGACTGAAGCTTTCTTT. This sequence encodes CASNADRGRTEAFF.

The V call is TRBV7-8, the J call TRBJ2-2; D is unclear. Trimming cost V 3 bases and J 2 bases, with 7 bases left between them. Germline V gene data show CDR1 as SGHVS and CDR2 as FQNEAQ. The CDR3 loop spans 14 amino acids. CDR3 coding DNA: TGTGCCAGCAGCTTGGTGGCTAACACCGGGGAGCTGTTTTTT. Translated: CASSLVANTGELFF.

V and J are TRBV7-2 and TRBJ2-5; the match to TRBD2 covers 7 bases. The last part of the DNA fits TRBJ2-7 better; the J call may be wrong. The CDR3 length is 13 residues. Germline V gene lookup returns CDR1 SGHTA and CDR2 FQGNSA. The CDR3 sequence is CASSRTRAYEQYF. The CDR3 DNA is TGTGCCAGTTCTCGGACTAGAGCCTACGAGCAGTACTTC.

The J gene is TRBJ1-2, the V gene TRBV5-1, with 7 bases identical to TRBD1. Germline CDR1 is SGHRS and CDR2 is YFSETQ. CDR3 length: 15 residues. With V trimmed by 0 bases and J by 5 bases, 7 bases remained unmatched. The CDR3 region is CASSLEGGQLYGYTF. Written as DNA, the CDR3 is TGCGCCAGCAGCTTGGAAGGGGGACAGCTTTATGGCTACACCTTC.

The V call is TRBV28, the J call TRBJ2-5, with TRBD1 matching over 7 bases. The ends lost 6 bases at V and 5 bases at J; junction bases unmatched: 6. CDR3 length equals 13 residues. The V gene's germline CDR1 is MDHEN and CDR2 SYDVKM. CDR3 residues: CASSNRGRETQYF. CDR3 nucleotide sequence: TGTGCCAGCAGCAACAGGGGTAGGGAGACCCAGTACTTC.

J is TRBJ1-6 and V is TRBV15; no definite D call. Germline CDR1 LNHNV, CDR2 YYDKDF (reference sequence). Trimming left V 4 bases short and J 7 bases short, with 5 bases between. The CDR3 is 12 residues long. The CDR3 loop is CATSKNNSPLHF. CDR3 coding DNA: TGTGCCACCAGCAAAAACAATTCACCCCTCCACTTT.